Presented here are 26 T cell receptor beta chains from one specimen sequenced in a study of blood T cell repertoires in COVID-19. TCRdb's table, derived via immunoSEQ multiplex PCR, lists solely in-frame clones and lacks some. This sample has under 150,000 clones, with approximately 80% found just once. The source material was peripheral blood. The source is an elderly woman with active or convalescent COVID-19.

The DNA of the CDR3 is TGTGCCAGCAGCTTTGAGATGCCTACTTCTGAAGCTTTCTTT. This translates into CASSFEMPTSEAFF. V is TRBV7-9 and J is TRBJ1-1; D unclear. V shed 3 bases and J shed 6 bases, with 14 bases lying between them. Per the germline V gene, CDR1 is SEHNR and CDR2 is FQNEAQ (reference sequence). The CDR3 contains 14 residues.

This chain uses TRBV2 with TRBJ2-2; D may be TRBD1 (6 bases). The germline gives CDR1 SNHLY, CDR2 FYNNEI. Trimming shortened V by 8 bases and J by 6 bases, and 19 bases separated the two germline ends. This CDR3 is 15 amino acids long. The CDR3 sequence: CASSPRGNSPGELFF. Written as DNA, the CDR3 is TGTGCCAGCTCCCCCAGGGGAAATAGTCCCGGGGAGCTGTTTTTT.

Turning to this clone: One end of the junction fails to match germline, which may point to a read error. The gene calls are TRBV7-7 and TRBJ1-6; a weak D match, TRBD1 (5 bases). The germline V gene encodes CDR1 SSHAT and CDR2 FNYEAQ (reference sequence). The CDR3 is 19 amino acids. This CDR3 reads CASSGSGGGRVTYNSPLHF. The CDR3 region has the DNA TGTGCTAGCAGCGGGTCCGGGGGAGGCAGGGTAACCTATAATTCACCCCTCCACTTT.

The genes are TRBV2 and TRBJ1-5, with 11 bases fitting TRBD1. J gave up 8 bases and V 3 bases, and 6 bases lay outside the gene matches. This CDR3 is 15 amino acids long. CDR1 and CDR2 (germline): SNHLY, FYNNEI. The CDR3 DNA reads as TGTGCCAGCAGTGATAGGACAGGGGGCATGAAGCCCCAGCATTTT. Amino acid sequence: CASSDRTGGMKPQHF.

The rearrangement links TRBV6-6 to TRBJ1-5; D is uncertain. There are 12 residues in the CDR3. V was clipped by 6 bases and J by 2 bases, with 5 bases between them. Germline V gene sequence: CDR1 MNHNY, CDR2 SVGAGI (reference sequence). The CDR3 here is CASREGNQPQHF. The CDR3 DNA is TGTGCCAGCAGAGAGGGCAATCAGCCCCAGCATTTT.

This chain links TRBV5-6 with TRBJ2-3; no clear D gene. CDR3 length: 11 residues. Trimming took 0 bases from V and 6 from J, leaving 2 bases between them. The germline CDR1 and CDR2 sequences are SGHDT and YYEEEE. The chain's CDR3 is CASSLADTQYF. Here the CDR3 DNA reads TGTGCCAGCAGCTTGGCGGATACGCAGTATTTT. Complete variable domain (other parts from reference TRBV5-6 and TRBJ2-3): DAGVTQSPTHLIKTRGQQVTLRCSPKSGHDTVSWYQQALGQGPQFIFQYYEEEERQRGNFPDRFSGHQFPNYSSELNVNALLLGDSALYLCASSLADTQYFGPGTRLTVL.

The chain recombines TRBV30 with TRBJ1-2, with 7 bases matching TRBD1. Per germline, CDR1 GTSNPN and CDR2 SVGIG (reference sequence). V was pared by 3 bases and J by 8 bases, with 9 bases of the junction left unmatched. The length of the CDR3 is 13 residues. The CDR3 DNA follows: TGTGCCTGGAGGCTTCCGGGACAGCAGGGCTACACCTTC. Amino acid sequence: CAWRLPGQQGYTF.

The gene calls are TRBV27 and TRBJ1-6, with 7 bases that match TRBD1. With 2 bases clipped from V and 9 bases from J, the junction kept 10 bases outside the gene matches. The CDR3 contains 16 residues. Germline V lookup: CDR1 MNHEY, CDR2 SMNVEV (reference sequence). The CDR3 DNA reads as TGTGCCAGCAGTTTAACAACCGGGACAGCAGGTTCACCCCTCCACTTT. Protein product: CASSLTTGTAGSPLHF.

The gene calls are TRBV5-1 and TRBJ2-7; 13 bases are a match to TRBD2. This CDR3 region has 18 residues. V dropped 1 base and J dropped 0; count of bases not matched to a gene: 7. Germline lookup yields CDR1 SGHRS and CDR2 YFSETQ. The CDR3 reads CASSLQTSGGLSSYEQYF. For the CDR3, the DNA is TGCGCCAGCAGCTTGCAGACTAGCGGGGGGCTCTCCTCCTACGAGCAGTACTTC.

The gene calls are TRBV6-5 and TRBJ1-2; no definite D call. V gave up 0 bases and J gave up 5 bases, with 10 bases separating them. The CDR3 spans 14 residues. Germline CDR1 reads MNHEY; CDR2 reads SVGAGI. CDR3 amino acids: CASSYSSRGYGYTF. DNA for the CDR3: TGTGCCAGCAGTTACTCGAGTCGCGGATATGGCTACACCTTC.

J is TRBJ1-4 and V is TRBV9; D gene ambiguous. Looked up from germline, CDR1 is SGDLS and CDR2 is YYNGEE. Deletions cut 0 bases from V and 10 bases from J, with 13 bases between. This CDR3 has 14 amino acids. The CDR3 DNA reads as TGTGCCAGCAGCGTAGAAGGACTGCCGAGAAAACTGTTTTTT. It specifies CASSVEGLPRKLFF.

This chain connects TRBV12-3 or TRBV12-4 to TRBJ1-1, with D maybe TRBD1 (5 bases). Trimming took off 1 base at V and 5 bases at J, with 8 bases between the two ends. This CDR3 spans 13 amino acids. CDR3 in amino acids: CASSLGGETEAFF. CDR3 nucleotide sequence: TGTGCCAGCAGTTTAGGGGGGGAGACTGAAGCTTTCTTT.

The table lists this clone with a count of one. This chain links TRBV30 with TRBJ2-7; perhaps TRBD2 as D (6 bases). This CDR3 contains 13 residues. The V end was cut by 5 bases, the J end by 0 bases, with 11 bases between. Germline CDR1 reads GTSNPN; CDR2 reads SVGIG (reference sequence). The CDR3 loop is CAWSGGLSYEQYF. In nucleotides, the CDR3 is TGTGCCTGGTCCGGGGGACTCTCCTACGAGCAGTACTTC.

In its sample, this clone was seen a few times. In the same sample, other DNA sequences code for this CDR3. The chain links TRBV19 to TRBJ1-5, with D possibly TRBD1 on 6 matching bases. This CDR3 region has 15 residues. Between the trimmed V and J ends, which lost 6 bases and 1 base, there was a span of 13 bases. CDR1 is LNHDA and CDR2 is SQIVND in the germline V gene (reference sequence). CDR3 nucleotide sequence: TGTGCCAGTAGCTCCAGGGGCGGCAGCAATCAGCCCCAGCATTTT. Protein: CASSSRGGSNQPQHF.

The chain has TRBV18 and TRBJ2-6; no definite D call. CDR3 length: 15 amino acids. Germline lookup yields CDR1 KGHSH and CDR2 LQKENI. The V end lost 2 bases, the J end lost 2 bases, and 7 bases lay between the germline ends. CDR3 DNA sequence: TGTGCCAGCTCACCATCGTCGGCTGGGGCCAACGTCCTGACTTTC. This codes for CASSPSSAGANVLTF.

The rearrangement joins TRBV25-1 to TRBJ1-1; TRBD1 agrees at 9 bases. Trimming cost V 1 base and J 6 bases; bases outside gene matches: 6. CDR3 length equals 15 residues. Germline-derived CDR1 and CDR2 are MGHDK and SYGVNS. CDR3 sequence (DNA): TGTGCCAGCAGTGAATTTGGGACAGGGAGCGCTGAAGCTTTCTTT. Translation: CASSEFGTGSAEAFF.

The CDR3 DNA reads TGTGCCAGCAGTTACCTAGGGAACACTGAAGCTTTCTTT. Its translation: CASSYLGNTEAFF. V usage is TRBV6-5 and J usage is TRBJ1-1, with D unclear. In germline, CDR1 is MNHEY, CDR2 SVGAGI. The CDR3 covers 13 residues. Trimming took 2 bases from V and 1 from J, leaving 5 bases between them.

J is TRBJ2-1 and V is TRBV3-1 (or the pseudogene TRBV3-2); the D gene is possibly TRBD1 (8 bases). Germline assignment: CDR1 LGHDT and CDR2 YNNKEL (reference sequence). The CDR3 is 15 residues long. Trimming took off 1 base at V and 9 bases at J, with 16 bases between the two ends. In DNA, the CDR3 is TGTGCCAGCAGCCAAGGTTGGACAGGGAGGGTTGAGCAGTTCTTC. Amino acids: CASSQGWTGRVEQFF.

The rearrangement links TRBV5-4 to TRBJ2-5; 9 bases are a match to TRBD1. J gave up 2 bases and V 4 bases, and 6 bases lay outside the gene matches. Per germline, CDR1 SGHNT and CDR2 YYREEE (reference sequence). The CDR3 loop spans 15 amino acids. The CDR3 spells CASSGGQGLQETQYF. Written as DNA, the CDR3 is TGTGCCAGCAGCGGGGGACAGGGCCTTCAAGAGACCCAGTACTTC.

The chain has TRBV28 and TRBJ1-3; TRBD1 matches at 8 bases. There are 13 residues in the CDR3. After removal of 8 bases from V and 2 bases from J, the junction contained 2 bases not matched to a gene. Germline V gene sequence: CDR1 MDHEN, CDR2 SYDVKM. The CDR3 nucleotides read TGTGCCAGCGACAGGGGTGCTGGAAACACCATATATTTT. The encoded protein is CASDRGAGNTIYF.

This chain connects TRBV15 to TRBJ1-5; D remains ambiguous. The CDR3 covers 15 residues. The V and J ends lost 1 base and 2 bases respectively, with 9 bases between them. The V gene's germline CDR1 is LNHNV and CDR2 YYDKDF (reference sequence). The CDR3 is CATSRAGSGNQPQHF. The CDR3 region has the DNA TGTGCCACCAGCAGAGCGGGGTCTGGCAATCAGCCCCAGCATTTT.

The genes are TRBV7-9 and TRBJ2-7; 8 nucleotides agree with TRBD2. The CDR3 totals 17 residues. Germline CDR1 and CDR2: SEHNR and FQNEAQ (reference sequence). V lost 1 base and J lost 6; bases outside the gene matches: 14. CDR3 bases: TGTGCCAGCAGCTTAGGGGGCCGGGAGGGATTGTTCCTCGAGCAGTACTTC. It encodes CASSLGGREGLFLEQYF.

The V gene is TRBV2, the J gene TRBJ1-5, with TRBD1 identical over 8 bases. Germline lookup yields CDR1 SNHLY and CDR2 FYNNEI. The CDR3 sequence is 15 residues long. V gave up 4 bases and J gave up 1 base; unmatched junction bases: 3. The CDR3 DNA is TGTGCCAGCAGTGCCGGACAGGGCAGCAATCAGCCCCAGCATTTT. Protein: CASSAGQGSNQPQHF.

The chain employs TRBV7-2 and TRBJ2-5, with 7 nucleotides matching TRBD1. Germline V lookup: CDR1 SGHTA, CDR2 FQGNSA. The trim removed 5 bases at V and 1 base at J, leaving 7 bases unmatched. There are 15 residues in the CDR3. The chain's CDR3 is CASSTGTAFQETQYF. The CDR3 coding sequence is TGTGCCAGCAGCACCGGGACAGCCTTCCAAGAGACCCAGTACTTC.

The V call is TRBV7-2, the J call TRBJ1-5, with TRBD1 as a possible D gene (5 bases). The CDR3 has 13 residues. V lost 4 bases, J lost 7 bases, and 11 bases lay in between. CDR1 SGHTA and CDR2 FQGNSA come from the germline V gene. The CDR3 region is CASSWGLSQPQHF. CDR3 DNA sequence: TGTGCCAGCAGCTGGGGACTTTCGCAGCCCCAGCATTTT.

This chain links TRBV2 with TRBJ1-2; D possibly corresponds to TRBD1 (5 bases). The CDR3 is 13 amino acids. Germline V lookup: CDR1 SNHLY, CDR2 FYNNEI. V dropped 9 bases and J dropped 7 bases, with 18 bases sitting between them. CDR3 residues: CASTTGGTAGYTF. Here the CDR3 DNA reads TGTGCCAGTACGACTGGGGGGACCGCTGGCTACACCTTC.